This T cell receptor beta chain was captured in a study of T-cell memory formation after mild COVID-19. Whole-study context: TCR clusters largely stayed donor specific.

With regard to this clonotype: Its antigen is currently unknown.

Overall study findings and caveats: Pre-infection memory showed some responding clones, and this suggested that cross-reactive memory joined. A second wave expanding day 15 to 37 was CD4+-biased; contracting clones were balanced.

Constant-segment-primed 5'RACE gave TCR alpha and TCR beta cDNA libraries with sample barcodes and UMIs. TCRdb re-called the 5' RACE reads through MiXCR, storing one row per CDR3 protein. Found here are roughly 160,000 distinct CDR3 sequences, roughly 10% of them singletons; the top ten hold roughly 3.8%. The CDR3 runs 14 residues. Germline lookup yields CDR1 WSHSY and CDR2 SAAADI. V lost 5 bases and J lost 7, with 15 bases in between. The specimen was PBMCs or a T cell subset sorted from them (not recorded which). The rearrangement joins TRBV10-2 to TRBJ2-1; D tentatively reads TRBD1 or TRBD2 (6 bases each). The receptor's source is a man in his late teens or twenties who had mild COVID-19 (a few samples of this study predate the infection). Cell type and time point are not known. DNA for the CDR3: TGCGCCAGCAGTACGTGGGGGGCTCTTAATGAGCAGTTCTTC. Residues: CASSTWGALNEQFF.